The clone carrying this T cell receptor (beta chain) appeared many times. No antigen is known for it. The record originates from a study of CD8 T cells in ankylosing spondylitis. Study observations and caveats: Reportedly, significant enrichment of disease-linked clones occurred in matched ankylosing spondylitis synovial fluid.

CDR1 and CDR2 from the germline V gene are SGHRS and YFSETQ. The CDR3 spans 19 residues. After removal of 1 base from V and 3 bases from J, the junction contained 11 bases not matched to a gene. Preparation of TCR beta libraries was done by quantitative 5'-RACE with molecular barcodes. TCRdb reanalysed the 5' RACE reads using MiXCR and keeps one entry per CDR3 protein. The sample has fewer than 250,000 distinct CDR3 sequences, about 10% seen once. The receptor was isolated from a male donor with ankylosing spondylitis or in good health (not recorded which). Specimen: blood, either unsorted or a sorted T cell fraction (not recorded which). The chain is built from TRBV5-1 and TRBJ2-3, with 13 bases lining up with TRBD2. The DNA for the CDR3 is TGCGCCAGCAGCTTGCCCGGGACTAGCGGGGTAGGGGAGACAGATACGCAGTATTTT. This codes for CASSLPGTSGVGETDTQYF.